The clone carrying this T cell receptor beta chain has a handful of counts. The antigen is not known. TCRdb called the 5' RACE reads again in MiXCR, with one record for every CDR3 protein. The sample contains about 560,000 distinct CDR3 sequences, roughly 20% of which appear only once. The V and J ends lost 4 bases and 0 bases respectively, with 15 bases between them. The CDR3 length is 16 residues. This record comes from a study of T-cell memory formation after mild COVID-19. Study-wide findings and caveats: Among CD4+ contracting clones, most were CM and EM, and CD8+ ones EMRA.

The chain couples TRBV12-3 or TRBV12-4 to TRBJ1-1; D is perhaps TRBD1 (6 bases). This sequence originates from an adult woman who had mild COVID-19 (a few samples of this study predate the infection). Cell type and time point are not known. Sample: PBMCs or a T cell subset sorted from them (not recorded which). The CDR3 spells CASSSPGGEVNTEAFF. The DNA of the CDR3 is TGTGCCAGCAGTTCCCCGGGGGGCGAGGTGAACACTGAAGCTTTCTTT.